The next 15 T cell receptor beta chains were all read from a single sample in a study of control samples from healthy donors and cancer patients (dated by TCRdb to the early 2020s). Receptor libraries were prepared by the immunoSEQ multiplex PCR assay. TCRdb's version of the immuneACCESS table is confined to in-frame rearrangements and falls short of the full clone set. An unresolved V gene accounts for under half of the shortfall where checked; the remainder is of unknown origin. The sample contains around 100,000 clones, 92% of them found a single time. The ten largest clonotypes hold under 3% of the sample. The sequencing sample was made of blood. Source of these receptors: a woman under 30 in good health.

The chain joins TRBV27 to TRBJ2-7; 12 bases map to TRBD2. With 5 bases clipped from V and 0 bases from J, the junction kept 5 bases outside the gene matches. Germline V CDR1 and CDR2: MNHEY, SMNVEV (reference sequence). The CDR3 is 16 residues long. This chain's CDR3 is CASSPLTSGGSYEQYF. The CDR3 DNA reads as TGTGCCAGCAGTCCCCTGACTAGCGGGGGCTCCTACGAGCAGTACTTC.

CDR3 region: CATSAWGTGSYTDTQYF. In DNA, the CDR3 is TGTGCCACCAGTGCCTGGGGGACCGGGTCTTACACAGATACGCAGTATTTT. The chain has TRBV24-1 and TRBJ2-3, with D possibly being TRBD1 or TRBD2 (5 bases each). With 5 bases removed from V and 2 bases from J, the gap between germline ends came to 19 bases. The CDR3 covers 17 residues. Germline lookup yields CDR1 KGHDR and CDR2 SFDVKD.

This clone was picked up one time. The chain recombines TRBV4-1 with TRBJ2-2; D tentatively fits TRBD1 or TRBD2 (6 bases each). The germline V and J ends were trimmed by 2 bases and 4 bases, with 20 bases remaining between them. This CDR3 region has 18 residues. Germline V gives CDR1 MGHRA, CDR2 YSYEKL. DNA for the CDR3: TGCGCCAGCAGCCAAATATCTAGGGAGAAGGGGGGCACCGGGGAGCTGTTTTTT. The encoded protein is CASSQISREKGGTGELFF.

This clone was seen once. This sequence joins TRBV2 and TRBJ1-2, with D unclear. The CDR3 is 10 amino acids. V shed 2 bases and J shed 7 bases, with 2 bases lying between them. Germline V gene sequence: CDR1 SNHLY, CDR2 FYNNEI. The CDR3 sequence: CASSEFGYTF. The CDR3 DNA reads TGTGCCAGCAGTGAATTTGGCTACACCTTC.

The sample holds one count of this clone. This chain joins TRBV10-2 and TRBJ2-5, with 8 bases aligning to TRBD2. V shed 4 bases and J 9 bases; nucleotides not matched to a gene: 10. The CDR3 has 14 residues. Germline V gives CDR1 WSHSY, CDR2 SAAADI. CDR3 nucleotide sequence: TGCGCCAGCAGTGGGGGTAGCGGGACGGGGGCCCAGTACTTC. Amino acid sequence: CASSGGSGTGAQYF.

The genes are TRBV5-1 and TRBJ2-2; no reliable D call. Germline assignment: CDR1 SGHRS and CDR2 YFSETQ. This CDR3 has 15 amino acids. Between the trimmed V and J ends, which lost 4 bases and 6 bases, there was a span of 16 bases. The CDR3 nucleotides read TGCGCCAGCAGCCTGGACCTTCTGATTTCCGGGGAGCTGTTTTTT. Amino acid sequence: CASSLDLLISGELFF.

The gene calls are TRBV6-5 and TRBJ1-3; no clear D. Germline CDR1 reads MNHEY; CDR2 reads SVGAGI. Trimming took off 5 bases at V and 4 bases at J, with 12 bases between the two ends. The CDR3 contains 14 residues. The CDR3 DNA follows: TGTGCCAGCAGTCAGATGGAAGGCGGAAACACCATATATTTT. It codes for CASSQMEGGNTIYF.

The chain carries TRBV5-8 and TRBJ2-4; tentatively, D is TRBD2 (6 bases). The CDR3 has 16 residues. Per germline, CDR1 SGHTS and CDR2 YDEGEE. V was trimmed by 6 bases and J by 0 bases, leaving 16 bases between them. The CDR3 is CASTRPGLEAKNIQYF. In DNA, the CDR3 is TGTGCCAGCACCCGACCGGGACTTGAAGCCAAAAACATTCAGTACTTC.

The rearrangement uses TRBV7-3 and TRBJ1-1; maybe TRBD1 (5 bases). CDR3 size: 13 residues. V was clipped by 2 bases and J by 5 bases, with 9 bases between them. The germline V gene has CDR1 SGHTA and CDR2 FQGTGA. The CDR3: CASSLGGVTEAFF. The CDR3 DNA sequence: TGTGCCAGCAGCTTAGGGGGAGTGACTGAAGCTTTCTTT.

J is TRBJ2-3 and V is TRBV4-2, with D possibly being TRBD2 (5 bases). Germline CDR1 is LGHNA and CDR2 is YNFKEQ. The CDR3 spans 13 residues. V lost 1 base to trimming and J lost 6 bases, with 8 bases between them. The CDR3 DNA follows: TGTGCCAGCAGCCAAGCTGGCGGGGATACGCAGTATTTT. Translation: CASSQAGGDTQYF.

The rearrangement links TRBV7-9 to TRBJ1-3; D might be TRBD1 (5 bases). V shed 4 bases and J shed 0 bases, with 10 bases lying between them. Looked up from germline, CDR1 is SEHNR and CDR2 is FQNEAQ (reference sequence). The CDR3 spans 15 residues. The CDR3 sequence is CASSSYTGSGNTIYF. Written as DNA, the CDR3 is TGTGCCAGCAGCTCCTATACAGGCTCTGGAAACACCATATATTTT. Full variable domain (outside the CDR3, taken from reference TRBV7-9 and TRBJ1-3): DTGVSQNPRHKITKRGQNVTFRCDPISEHNRLYWYRQTLGQGPEFLTYFQNEAQLEKSRLLSDRFSAERPKGSFSTLEIQRTEQGDSAMYLCASSSYTGSGNTIYFGEGSWLTVV.

CDR3 sequence: CATSDLKEINTEAFF. The CDR3 DNA follows: TGTGCCACCAGTGATCTAAAGGAAATAAACACTGAAGCTTTCTTT. The V and J genes are TRBV24-1 and TRBJ1-1; D remains unclear. Germline V CDR1 and CDR2: KGHDR, SFDVKD. The CDR3 spans 15 residues. V lost 3 bases and J 2 bases, leaving 12 bases between the germline ends.

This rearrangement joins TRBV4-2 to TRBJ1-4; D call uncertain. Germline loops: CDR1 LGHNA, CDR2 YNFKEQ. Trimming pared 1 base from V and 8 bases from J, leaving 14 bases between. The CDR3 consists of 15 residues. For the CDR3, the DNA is TGTGCCAGCAGCCAAGCCATGGCGACGGGCGAAAAACTGTTTTTT. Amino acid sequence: CASSQAMATGEKLFF.

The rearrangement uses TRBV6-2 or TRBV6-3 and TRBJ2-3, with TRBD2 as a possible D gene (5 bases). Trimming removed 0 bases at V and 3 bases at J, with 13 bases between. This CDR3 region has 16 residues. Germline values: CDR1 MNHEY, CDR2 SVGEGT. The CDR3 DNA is TGTGCCAGCAGTTACTCGAGGGCAAAGGGAACAGATACGCAGTATTTT. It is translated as CASSYSRAKGTDTQYF.

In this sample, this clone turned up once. The CDR3 coding sequence is TGTGCCAGCAGCTTTATCACGAATGAGCAGTTCTTC. This sequence encodes CASSFITNEQFF. The chain carries TRBV5-6 and TRBJ2-1, with unresolved D. Germline V gene data show CDR1 as SGHDT and CDR2 as YYEEEE. The germline V and J ends were trimmed by 2 bases and 7 bases, with 7 bases remaining between them. The CDR3 runs 12 residues.